A single sample is the source of the 24 T cell receptor beta chains below, sequenced in a study of cytomegalovirus exposure and HLA in healthy donors. The PCR ran on 60 Vbeta and 13 Jbeta primers. The data were produced by immunoSEQ multiplex PCR, yet TCRdb's version contains in-frame clones alone and is incomplete. The data include about 200,000 clones; the top ten clones carry about 0.74%. The material sequenced was PBMCs. All receptors come from a boy younger than 18 in good health and CMV-seronegative.

The chain recombines TRBV7-2 with TRBJ2-5; 15 bases align to TRBD2. V was clipped by 2 bases and J by 2 bases; unmatched bases: 9. The germline V gene has CDR1 SGHTA and CDR2 FQGNSA. The CDR3 has 19 residues. The CDR3 sequence: CASSLRGLAGGAGQETQYF. CDR3 sequence (DNA): TGTGCCAGCAGCTTACGGGGACTAGCGGGGGGCGCGGGGCAAGAGACCCAGTACTTC. The entire variable domain, with the rest obtained from reference TRBV7-2 and TRBJ2-5, is as follows: GAGVSQSPSNKVTEKGKDVELRCDPISGHTALYWYRQSLGQGLEFLIYFQGNSAPDKSGLPSDRFSAERTGGSVSTLTIQRTQQEDSAVYLCASSLRGLAGGAGQETQYFGPGTRLLVL.

The rearrangement joins TRBV5-1 to TRBJ1-6; 8 bases are shared with TRBD1. CDR3 size: 17 residues. The J segment lost 0 bases and the V segment lost 5 bases, leaving 7 bases of the junction unmatched. The germline CDR1 and CDR2 sequences are SGHRS and YFSETQ. Written as DNA, the CDR3 is TGCGCCAGCAGTGACAGGGGATTTAGCTCCTATAATTCACCCCTCCACTTT. This codes for CASSDRGFSSYNSPLHF.

This chain links TRBV4-3 with TRBJ2-3, with TRBD2 identical over 11 bases. Germline V gene lookup returns CDR1 LGHNA and CDR2 YSLEER. V gave up 4 bases and J gave up 4 bases; unmatched junction bases: 13. The CDR3 runs 18 residues. The DNA for the CDR3 is TGCGCCAGCAGCCGGGGGGCCGCTAGCGGGGGGCGGGCAGATACGCAGTATTTT. Its translation: CASSRGAASGGRADTQYF.

The chain employs TRBV9 and TRBJ2-7; perhaps TRBD1 as D (5 bases). The CDR3 spans 15 residues. CDR1 is SGDLS, CDR2 YYNGEE, per germline. V lost 3 bases and J 3 bases, leaving 16 bases between the germline ends. The CDR3 DNA sequence: TGTGCCAGCAGCGCCGGCCCCCAGGGCAGCTACGAGCAGTACTTC. Residues: CASSAGPQGSYEQYF.

The chain uses TRBV5-1 and TRBJ2-3, with a tentative D call TRBD2 (5 bases). Looked up from germline, CDR1 is SGHRS and CDR2 is YFSETQ. V lost 4 bases and J 5 bases, leaving 11 bases between the germline ends. This CDR3 spans 13 amino acids. The CDR3 DNA follows: TGCGCCAGCAGCCCCCGGACTGGAGATACGCAGTATTTT. Protein sequence: CASSPRTGDTQYF.

This chain links TRBV5-4 with TRBJ2-3; no clear D gene. The CDR3 extends over 14 amino acids. Looked up from germline, CDR1 is SGHNT and CDR2 is YYREEE (reference sequence). Trimming left V 4 bases short and J 0 bases short, with 9 bases between. CDR3 sequence (DNA): TGTGCCAGCAGCACTGCTAGGAGCACAGATACGCAGTATTTT. It specifies CASSTARSTDTQYF.

This chain uses TRBV7-9 with TRBJ2-7; D is unclear. The CDR3 is 14 residues long. Trimming pared 2 bases from V and 6 bases from J, leaving 14 bases between. Looked up from germline, CDR1 is SEHNR and CDR2 is FQNEAQ (reference sequence). CDR3 loop: CASSLSLQVFEQYF. For the CDR3, the DNA is TGTGCCAGCAGCTTAAGTTTGCAGGTCTTCGAGCAGTACTTC.

The chain carries TRBV18 and TRBJ1-2; 8 bases fit TRBD1. The CDR3 has 17 amino acids. The J segment lost 1 base and the V segment lost 4 bases, leaving 11 bases of the junction unmatched. The germline CDR1 and CDR2 sequences are KGHSH and LQKENI. In nucleotides, the CDR3 is TGTGCCAGCTCACTCCAGGGGGCCAACCTCCTTAACTATGGCTACACCTTC. Protein sequence: CASSLQGANLLNYGYTF.

The chain combines TRBV11-2 with TRBJ1-2; no clear D. The V and J ends lost 5 bases and 6 bases respectively, with 22 bases between them. Germline V gives CDR1 SGHAT, CDR2 FQNNGV. CDR3 size: 16 residues. This chain's CDR3 is CASSPLGGPSGDGYTF. CDR3 sequence (DNA): TGTGCCAGCAGCCCCCTCGGTGGTCCTAGCGGGGATGGCTACACCTTC.

For the CDR3, the DNA is TGCGCCAGCAGCCAAGAACCAACAGCGGGCAATCAGCCCCAGCATTTT. Protein: CASSQEPTAGNQPQHF. The chain has TRBV4-1 and TRBJ1-5; D not certain. V was cut by 0 bases and J by 2 bases, with 11 bases left in between. Germline V gene lookup returns CDR1 MGHRA and CDR2 YSYEKL. This CDR3 spans 16 amino acids.

The chain is built from TRBV29-1 and TRBJ1-1; tentatively, D is TRBD1 (5 bases). V was cut by 5 bases and J by 8 bases, with 12 bases left in between. The CDR3 is 11 residues long. CDR1 is SQVTM and CDR2 is ANQGSEA in the germline V gene. CDR3 coding DNA: TGCAGCGTTCGGTGGGGCAGGGAAGCTTTCTTT. Residues: CSVRWGREAFF.

This chain connects TRBV12-5 to TRBJ1-1, with no clear D. The CDR3 is 16 amino acids. In germline, CDR1 is LGHNT, CDR2 FRNRAP. Deletions cut 1 base from V and 3 bases from J, with 15 bases between. Here the CDR3 DNA reads TGTGCTAGTGGTTTGGGAAGTATACGAACTCACACTGAAGCTTTCTTT. Residues: CASGLGSIRTHTEAFF.

This chain links TRBV9 with TRBJ2-7; 9 bases are shared with TRBD2. CDR1 is SGDLS, CDR2 YYNGEE, per germline. The CDR3 has 15 residues. The V gene end was trimmed by 1 base and the J gene end by 2 bases; junction bases not matched to a gene: 4. In DNA form, the CDR3 reads TGTGCCAGCAGCGTAATGCCTAGCGGGACCTACGAGCAGTACTTC. Its protein is CASSVMPSGTYEQYF.

V gene TRBV2 combines with J gene TRBJ2-2; the match to TRBD2 covers 8 bases. Trimming removed 4 bases from V and 6 bases from J; junction bases left unmatched: 7. CDR1 and CDR2 (germline): SNHLY, FYNNEI. The CDR3 loop spans 15 amino acids. In DNA, the CDR3 is TGTGCCAGCAGTGCCGGGGGGGGACGATCCGGGGAGCTGTTTTTT. It yields the protein CASSAGGGRSGELFF.

The chain links TRBV6-5 to TRBJ1-4; the match to TRBD1 covers 8 bases. The germline gives CDR1 MNHEY, CDR2 SVGAGI. The CDR3 totals 15 residues. J gave up 5 bases and V 4 bases, and 6 bases lay outside the gene matches. In nucleotides, the CDR3 is TGTGCCAGCAGTTTGGACAGGGCGGGGAATGAAAAACTGTTTTTT. It encodes CASSLDRAGNEKLFF.

V gene TRBV28 combines with J gene TRBJ1-1; D not resolved. Germline CDR1 MDHEN, CDR2 SYDVKM. Deletions cut 8 bases from V and 8 bases from J, with 21 bases between. The CDR3 sequence is 14 residues long. As DNA, the CDR3 is TGTGCCAGCCTCCATACCCCCGCCAGCGAAGAAGCTTTCTTT. Protein product: CASLHTPASEEAFF. The whole variable domain, filled in from reference TRBV28 and TRBJ1-1, reads DVKVTQSSRYLVKRTGEKVFLECVQDMDHENMFWYRQDPGLGLRLIYFSYDVKMKEKGDIPEGYSVSREKKERFSLILESASTNQTSMYLCASLHTPASEEAFFGQGTRLTVV.

V and J are TRBV30 and TRBJ2-3; 7 nucleotides line up with TRBD2. This CDR3 has 12 amino acids. The V gene's germline CDR1 is GTSNPN and CDR2 SVGIG (reference sequence). The ends lost 8 bases at V and 1 base at J; junction bases unmatched: 3. This chain's CDR3 is CARRGGTDTQYF. In DNA, the CDR3 is TGTGCCCGACGGGGGGGCACAGATACGCAGTATTTT.

CDR3 loop: CASSYRGSYEQYF. CDR3 in DNA: TGTGCCAGCAGTTATAGGGGTTCCTACGAGCAGTACTTC. This rearrangement joins TRBV6-5 to TRBJ2-7; D possibly corresponds to TRBD1 (5 bases). V was clipped by 3 bases and J by 1 base, with 7 bases between them. Germline V gene data show CDR1 as MNHEY and CDR2 as SVGAGI. The CDR3 consists of 13 residues.

V gene TRBV29-1 combines with J gene TRBJ1-1; D not resolved. From germline, CDR1 is SQVTM and CDR2 ANQGSEA. CDR3 length: 14 amino acids. The ends were cut back, 8 bases at V and 1 base at J, with 17 bases in the middle. The CDR3 region is CSPLERLANTEAFF. CDR3 bases: TGCAGCCCGCTTGAGAGGTTGGCGAACACTGAAGCTTTCTTT.

The CDR3 nucleotides read TGTGCCAGCAGGCCCGCGCGCGCGGGGCTAGGGTCACCCCTCCACTTT. This codes for CASRPARAGLGSPLHF. The rearrangement links TRBV28 to TRBJ1-6; D may be TRBD1 (5 bases). In germline, CDR1 is MDHEN, CDR2 SYDVKM. Trimming left V 6 bases short and J 10 bases short, with 22 bases between. This CDR3 contains 16 residues.

The chain has TRBV6-4 and TRBJ2-3; 12 positions agree with TRBD2. Germline assignment: CDR1 MRHNA and CDR2 SNTAGT. The CDR3 covers 15 residues. V shed 5 bases and J 5 bases; nucleotides not matched to a gene: 5. The CDR3 here is CASSPTSGGRDTQYF. In nucleotides, the CDR3 is TGTGCCAGCAGTCCGACTAGCGGGGGACGAGATACGCAGTATTTT.

The chain recombines TRBV7-9 with TRBJ2-3, with 7 bases aligning to TRBD1. CDR3 length: 16 residues. Losses at the gene ends were 5 bases for V and 2 bases for J; bases not matched to a gene: 10. Germline V CDR1 and CDR2: SEHNR, FQNEAQ (reference sequence). The CDR3 coding sequence is TGTGCCAGCAGCAGATCCGGGACAGTCTCCACAGATACGCAGTATTTT. This sequence encodes CASSRSGTVSTDTQYF.

This chain uses TRBV2 with TRBJ2-1; 8 bases agree with TRBD2. The CDR3 length is 17 residues. Germline loops: CDR1 SNHLY, CDR2 FYNNEI. Trimming removed 3 bases from V and 6 bases from J; junction bases left unmatched: 13. Here the CDR3 DNA reads TGTGCCAGCAGTGAGGTTGTGGGGCTAGCGGGTATCAATGAGCAGTTCTTC. Translating gives CASSEVVGLAGINEQFF. The whole variable domain, remainder taken from reference TRBV2 and TRBJ2-1, is EPEVTQTPSHQVTQMGQEVILRCVPISNHLYFYWYRQILGQKVEFLVSFYNNEISEKSEIFDDQFSVERPDGSNFTLKIRSTKLEDSAMYFCASSEVVGLAGINEQFFGPGTRLTVL.

This sequence joins TRBV18 and TRBJ2-7; D not resolved. Trimming took off 6 bases at V and 4 bases at J, with 10 bases between the two ends. The CDR3 length is 12 residues. Germline assignment: CDR1 KGHSH and CDR2 LQKENI. The CDR3 nucleotides read TGTGCCAGCTCCGCGGTTCCGTACGAGCAGTACTTC. The encoded protein is CASSAVPYEQYF. Full variable domain (rest looked up from reference TRBV18 and TRBJ2-7): NAGVMQNPRHLVRRRGQEARLRCSPMKGHSHVYWYRQLPEEGLKFMVYLQKENIIDESGMPKERFSAEFPKEGPSILRIQQVVRGDSAAYFCASSAVPYEQYFGPGTRLTVT.